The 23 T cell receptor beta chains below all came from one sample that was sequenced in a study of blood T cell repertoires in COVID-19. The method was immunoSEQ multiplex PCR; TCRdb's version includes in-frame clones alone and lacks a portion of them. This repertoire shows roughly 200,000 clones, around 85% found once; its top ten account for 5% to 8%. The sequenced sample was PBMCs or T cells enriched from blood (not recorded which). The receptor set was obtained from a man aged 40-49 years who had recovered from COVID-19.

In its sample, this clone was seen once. The CDR3 sequence is CASSPGQSSNQPQHF. In DNA form, the CDR3 reads TGTGCCAGCAGCCCAGGACAGTCTAGCAATCAGCCCCAGCATTTT. The chain recombines TRBV2 with TRBJ1-5; the D gene is possibly TRBD1 (6 bases). The ends were cut back, 6 bases at V and 0 bases at J, with 12 bases in the middle. CDR3 length: 15 residues. Germline values: CDR1 SNHLY, CDR2 FYNNEI. Filled out from reference TRBV2 and TRBJ1-5, the complete variable domain reads EPEVTQTPSHQVTQMGQEVILRCVPISNHLYFYWYRQILGQKVEFLVSFYNNEISEKSEIFDDQFSVERPDGSNFTLKIRSTKLEDSAMYFCASSPGQSSNQPQHFGDGTRLSIL.

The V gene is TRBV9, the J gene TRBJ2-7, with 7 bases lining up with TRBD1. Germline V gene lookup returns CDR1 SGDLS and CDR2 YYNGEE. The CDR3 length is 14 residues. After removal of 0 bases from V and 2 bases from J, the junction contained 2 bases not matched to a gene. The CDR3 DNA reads TGTGCCAGCAGCGTAGGACAGGGAACCTACGAGCAGTACTTC. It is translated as CASSVGQGTYEQYF.

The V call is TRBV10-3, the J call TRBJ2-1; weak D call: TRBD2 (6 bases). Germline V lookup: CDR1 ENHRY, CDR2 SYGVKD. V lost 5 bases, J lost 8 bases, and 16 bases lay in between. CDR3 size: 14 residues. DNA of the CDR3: TGTGCCATCAGTATTGGGAGCCCGGGGGATGAGCAGTTCTTC. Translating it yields CAISIGSPGDEQFF.

CDR3 DNA sequence: TGTGCCATCGCGAAGGGGGACAATCAGCCCCAGCATTTT. Translation: CAIAKGDNQPQHF. The chain couples TRBV10-3 to TRBJ1-5; TRBD1 is a possible D gene (6 bases). The V end lost 8 bases, the J end lost 3 bases, and 11 bases lay between the germline ends. This CDR3 region has 13 residues. Germline V gene sequence: CDR1 ENHRY, CDR2 SYGVKD.

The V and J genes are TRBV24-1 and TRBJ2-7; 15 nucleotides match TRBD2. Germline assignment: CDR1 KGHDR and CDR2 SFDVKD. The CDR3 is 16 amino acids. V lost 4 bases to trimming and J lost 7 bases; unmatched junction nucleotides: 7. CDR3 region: CATSDTSGTSGREQYF. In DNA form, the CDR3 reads TGTGCCACCAGTGACACCTCCGGGACTAGCGGGAGGGAGCAGTACTTC.

The CDR3 spells CASSLGGQGTEGYTF. DNA for the CDR3: TGTGCCAGCAGCTTAGGGGGCCAGGGAACGGAAGGCTACACCTTC. This chain links TRBV7-9 with TRBJ1-2; TRBD1 might be the D (5 bases). The germline gives CDR1 SEHNR, CDR2 FQNEAQ (reference sequence). The CDR3 has 15 amino acids. V gave up 1 base and J gave up 8 bases, with 17 bases separating them.

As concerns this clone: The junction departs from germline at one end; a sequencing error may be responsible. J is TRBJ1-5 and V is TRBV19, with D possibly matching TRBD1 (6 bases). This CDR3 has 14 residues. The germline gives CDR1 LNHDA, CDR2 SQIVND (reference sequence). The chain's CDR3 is CASSLDRLNQPQHF. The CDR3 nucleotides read TGTGCCAGTAGTCTAGACAGGCTCAATCAGCCCCAGCATTTT.

The CDR3 reads CASSHPGLYNEKLFF. CDR3 in DNA: TGCGCCAGCAGCCACCCGGGACTGTATAATGAAAAACTGTTTTTT. The gene calls are TRBV4-1 and TRBJ1-4; tentative D call: TRBD1 (5 bases). The V and J ends lost 3 bases and 4 bases respectively, with 12 bases between them. The germline V gene has CDR1 MGHRA and CDR2 YSYEKL. The CDR3 spans 15 residues.

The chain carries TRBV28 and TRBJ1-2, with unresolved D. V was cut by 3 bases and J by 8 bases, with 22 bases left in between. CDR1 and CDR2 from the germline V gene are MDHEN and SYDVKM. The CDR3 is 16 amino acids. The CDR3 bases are TGTGCCAGCAGTTTCCCTCCGTCCGGTACTGATCGAGGCTACACCTTC. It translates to CASSFPPSGTDRGYTF.

The CDR3 protein is CASTRGRIYEQYF. The CDR3 bases are TGTGCCAGCACGCGGGGACGGATTTACGAGCAGTACTTC. The V gene is TRBV6-5, the J gene TRBJ2-7; TRBD2 is a possible D gene (6 bases). Germline V lookup: CDR1 MNHEY, CDR2 SVGAGI. CDR3 size: 13 residues. The V and J ends lost 7 bases and 4 bases respectively, with 14 bases between them.

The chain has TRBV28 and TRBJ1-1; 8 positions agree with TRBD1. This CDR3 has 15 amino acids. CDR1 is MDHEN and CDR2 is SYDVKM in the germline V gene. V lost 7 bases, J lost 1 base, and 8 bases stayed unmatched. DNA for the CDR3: TGTGCCAGCATTACCCCGACAGGGGAGAACACTGAAGCTTTCTTT. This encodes CASITPTGENTEAFF. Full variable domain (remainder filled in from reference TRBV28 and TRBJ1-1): DVKVTQSSRYLVKRTGEKVFLECVQDMDHENMFWYRQDPGLGLRLIYFSYDVKMKEKGDIPEGYSVSREKKERFSLILESASTNQTSMYLCASITPTGENTEAFFGQGTRLTVV.

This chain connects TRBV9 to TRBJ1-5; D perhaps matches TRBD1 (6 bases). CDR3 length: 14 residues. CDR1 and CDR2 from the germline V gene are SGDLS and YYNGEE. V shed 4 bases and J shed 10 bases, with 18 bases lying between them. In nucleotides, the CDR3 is TGTGCCAGCAGCCCCGAGACAGGTCTCGGACCCCAGCATTTT. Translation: CASSPETGLGPQHF.

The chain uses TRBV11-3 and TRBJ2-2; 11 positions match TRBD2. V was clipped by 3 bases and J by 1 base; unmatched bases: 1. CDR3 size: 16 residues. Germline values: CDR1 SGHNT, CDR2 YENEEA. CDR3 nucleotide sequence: TGTGCCAGCAGCTTTCTAGCGGGGGGGAACACCGGGGAGCTGTTTTTT. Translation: CASSFLAGGNTGELFF.

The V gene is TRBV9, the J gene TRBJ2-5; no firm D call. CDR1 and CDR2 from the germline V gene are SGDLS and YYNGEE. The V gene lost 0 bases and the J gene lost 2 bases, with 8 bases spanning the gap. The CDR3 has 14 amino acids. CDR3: CASSVASGQETQYF. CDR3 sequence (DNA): TGTGCCAGCAGCGTAGCATCCGGTCAAGAGACCCAGTACTTC.

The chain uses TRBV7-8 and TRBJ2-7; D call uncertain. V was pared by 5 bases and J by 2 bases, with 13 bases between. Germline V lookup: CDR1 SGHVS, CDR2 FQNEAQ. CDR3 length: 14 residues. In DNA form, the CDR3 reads TGTGCCAGCAGCCCCCGGTTTGAGCCCTACGAGCAGTACTTC. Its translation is CASSPRFEPYEQYF.

CDR3 residues: CASSVAQNTEAFF. The CDR3 coding sequence is TGTGCCAGCAGCGTAGCCCAGAACACTGAAGCTTTCTTT. V and J are TRBV9 and TRBJ1-1; D gene ambiguous. Trimming cost V 0 bases and J 1 base, with 4 bases left between them. The CDR3 covers 13 residues. Germline V lookup: CDR1 SGDLS, CDR2 YYNGEE.

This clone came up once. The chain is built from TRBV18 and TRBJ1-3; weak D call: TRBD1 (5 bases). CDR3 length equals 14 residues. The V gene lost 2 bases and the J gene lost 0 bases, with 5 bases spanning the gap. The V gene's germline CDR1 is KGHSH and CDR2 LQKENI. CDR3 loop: CASSPGASGNTIYF. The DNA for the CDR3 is TGTGCCAGCTCACCAGGGGCCTCTGGAAACACCATATATTTT.

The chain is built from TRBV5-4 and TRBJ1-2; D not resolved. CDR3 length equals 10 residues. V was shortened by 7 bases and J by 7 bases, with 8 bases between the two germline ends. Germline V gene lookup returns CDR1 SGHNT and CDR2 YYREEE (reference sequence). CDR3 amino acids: CASGGSGYTF. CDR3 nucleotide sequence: TGTGCCAGCGGAGGTAGTGGCTACACCTTC.

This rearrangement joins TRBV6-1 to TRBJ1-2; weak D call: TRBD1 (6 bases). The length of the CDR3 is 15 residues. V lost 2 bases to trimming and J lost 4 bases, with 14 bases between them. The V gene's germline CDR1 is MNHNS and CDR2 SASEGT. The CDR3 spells CASSEHFTGPYGYTF. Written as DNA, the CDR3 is TGTGCCAGCAGTGAACATTTCACAGGGCCCTATGGCTACACCTTC.

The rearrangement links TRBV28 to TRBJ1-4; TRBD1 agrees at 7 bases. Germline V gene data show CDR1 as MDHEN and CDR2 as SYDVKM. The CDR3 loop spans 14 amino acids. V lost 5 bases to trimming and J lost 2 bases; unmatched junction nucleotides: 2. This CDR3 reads CASSTGQTNEKLFF. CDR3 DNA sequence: TGTGCCAGCAGTACGGGACAGACTAATGAAAAACTGTTTTTT.

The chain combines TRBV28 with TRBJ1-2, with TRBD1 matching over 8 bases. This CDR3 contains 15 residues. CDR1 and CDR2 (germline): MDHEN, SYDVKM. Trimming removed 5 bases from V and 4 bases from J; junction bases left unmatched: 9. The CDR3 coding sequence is TGTGCCAGCAGTGGGGCGGGACAGGTCATCTATGGCTACACCTTC. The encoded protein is CASSGAGQVIYGYTF.

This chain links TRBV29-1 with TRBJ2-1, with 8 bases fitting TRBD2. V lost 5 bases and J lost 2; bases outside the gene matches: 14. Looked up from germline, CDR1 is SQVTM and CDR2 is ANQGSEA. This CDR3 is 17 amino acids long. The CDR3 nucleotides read TGCAGCGTTCCTCCTCGGGGGGGGACTACAGCCTACAATGAGCAGTTCTTC. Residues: CSVPPRGGTTAYNEQFF.

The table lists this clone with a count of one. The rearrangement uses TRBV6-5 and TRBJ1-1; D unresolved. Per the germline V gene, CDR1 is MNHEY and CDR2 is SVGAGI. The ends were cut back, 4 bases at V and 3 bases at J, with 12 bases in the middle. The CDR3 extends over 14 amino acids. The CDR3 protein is CASSFGGVHTEAFF. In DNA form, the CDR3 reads TGTGCCAGCAGTTTTGGCGGGGTCCACACTGAAGCTTTCTTT.